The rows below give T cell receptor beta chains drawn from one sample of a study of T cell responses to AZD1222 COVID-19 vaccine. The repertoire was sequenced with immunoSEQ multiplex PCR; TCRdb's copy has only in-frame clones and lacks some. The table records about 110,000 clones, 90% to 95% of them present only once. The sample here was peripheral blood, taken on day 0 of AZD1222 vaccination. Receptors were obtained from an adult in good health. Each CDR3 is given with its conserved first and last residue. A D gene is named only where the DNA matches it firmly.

CASSLDTGFLPLHF	TGCGCCAGCAGCTTGGACACAGGTTTCCTACCCCTCCACTTT	14	TRBV5-1	TRBJ1-6	.
CASSQDPLAVDTQYF	TGCGCCAGCAGCCAAGACCCCCTAGCGGTGGATACGCAGTATTTT	15	TRBV4-3	TRBJ2-3	TRBD2
CASRDTGGRGYTF	TGTGCCAGCAGAGATACAGGCGGGCGAGGCTACACCTTC	13	TRBV12-3/TRBV12-4	TRBJ1-2	.
CAIGTGYGYTF	TGTGCCATCGGGACAGGCTATGGCTACACCTTC	11	TRBV10-3	TRBJ1-2	TRBD1
CASSRGTGGANTIYF	TGTGCCAGCAGTAGAGGGACAGGGGGCGCGAACACCATATATTTT	15	TRBV28	TRBJ1-3	TRBD1
CASSFEPNTEAFF	TGTGCCAGCAGCTTTGAACCGAACACTGAAGCTTTCTTT	13	TRBV5-8	TRBJ1-1	.
CASSKSGQEHQETQYF	TGCGCCAGCAGCAAGTCGGGACAGGAACACCAAGAGACCCAGTACTTC	16	TRBV5-1	TRBJ2-5	TRBD1
CASSTSTGRGKGEAFF	TGTGCCAGTAGTACCTCAACAGGCAGGGGGAAGGGTGAAGCTTTCTTT	16	TRBV19	TRBJ1-1	TRBD1
CASSEEGGEQYF	TGTGCCAGCAGTGAAGAGGGGGGCGAGCAGTACTTC	12	TRBV2	TRBJ2-7	.
CATSDLGGLGSGELFF	TGTGCCACCAGTGATTTGGGGGGACTAGGGTCCGGGGAGCTGTTTTTT	16	TRBV24-1	TRBJ2-2	TRBD2
CASSFGDYEQYF	TGTGCCAGCAGCTTCGGGGATTACGAGCAGTACTTC	12	TRBV7-9	TRBJ2-7	.
CASSQAVAGGFGYTF	TGTGCCAGCAGTCAAGCGGTGGCAGGGGGCTTTGGCTACACCTTC	15	TRBV2	TRBJ1-2	TRBD1
CASSYSNSGLGPQHF	TGTGCCAGCAGTTACTCGAATAGCGGACTCGGGCCCCAGCATTTT	15	TRBV6-5	TRBJ1-5	.
CASSKGLAGAYEQYF	TGTGCCAGCAGTAAGGGACTAGCGGGAGCCTACGAGCAGTACTTC	15	TRBV2	TRBJ2-7	TRBD2
CASSQRMGTSPLHF	TGTGCCAGCAGCCAACGCATGGGGACCTCACCCCTCCACTTT	14	TRBV5-8	TRBJ1-6	.
CSAHNTGELFF	TGCAGTGCTCACAACACCGGGGAGCTGTTTTTT	11	TRBV20-1	TRBJ2-2	.
CASSLAGVYSNQPQHF	TGTGCCAGCAGTTTAGCCGGGGTTTATAGCAATCAGCCCCAGCATTTT	16	TRBV28	TRBJ1-5	.
CASSLLGGGVRETQYF	TGCGCCAGCAGCTTGCTGGGGGGGGGCGTTCGAGAGACCCAGTACTTC	16	TRBV5-1	TRBJ2-5	.
CASSLETEAFF	TGTGCCAGCAGTTTGGAAACTGAAGCTTTCTTT	11	TRBV12-3/TRBV12-4	TRBJ1-1	.
CASSSLAGPETQYF	TGCGCCAGCAGCTCGCTAGCGGGGCCTGAGACCCAGTACTTC	14	TRBV5-1	TRBJ2-5	TRBD2
CATSDSRTGGNQETQYF	TGTGCCACCAGTGATTCCCGGACCGGCGGCAATCAAGAGACCCAGTACTTC	17	TRBV24-1	TRBJ2-5	.
CASSFSPGPTKETQYF	TGTGCCAGCAGCTTTAGTCCGGGACCGACGAAAGAGACCCAGTACTTC	16	TRBV5-6	TRBJ2-5	.
CASSIAENTEAFF	TGTGCCAGTAGTATTGCAGAAAACACTGAAGCTTTCTTT	13	TRBV19	TRBJ1-1	.
CAWSRVNLHHQPQHF	TGTGCCTGGAGTAGGGTAAATCTCCATCATCAGCCCCAGCATTTT	15	TRBV30	TRBJ1-5	.
CASSSSGPGELFF	.	13	TRBV27	TRBJ2-2	.
CASSLGPSYGYTF	TGTGCCAGCAGCTTAGGACCCTCCTATGGCTACACCTTC	13	TRBV7-3	TRBJ1-2	.
CASSPMAPGSGANVLTF	TGTGCCAGCTCACCAATGGCGCCTGGGTCTGGGGCCAACGTCCTGACTTTC	17	TRBV18	TRBJ2-6	.